This T cell receptor (beta chain) was identified during a study of T cell repertoires in cytomegalovirus infection. Study summary: Public TCR beta signatures provided an indication of both CMV infection and a matching HLA type. Study observations and caveats: Using cumulative public TCR beta family frequency, the authors identified those who carried CMV together with the relevant HLA.

This clonotype occurred a few times. Its target is not known. Using its own MiXCR run on the reads, TCRdb lists one record per CDR3 protein. Here the sample spans roughly 920,000 distinct CDR3 sequences, approximately 31% being singletons. The sequence was collected from a human donor in good health (CMV status not recorded). Some clones in this sample may be carry-over from other donors' samples. The sequencing used cultured CD8+ T cells from PBMCs, collected from culture after CMV antigen stimulation.

The CDR3 DNA is TGTGCCAGTAGTATCGCCGTCGTCGGGAGCTCCTACAATGAGCAGTTCTTC. Amino acid sequence: CASSIAVVGSSYNEQFF. The chain links TRBV19 to TRBJ2-1, with D perhaps matching TRBD2 (6 bases). CDR3 size: 17 residues. Germline CDR1 and CDR2: LNHDA and SQIVND (reference sequence). The V and J ends lost 3 bases and 0 bases respectively, with 15 bases between them. Drawing the rest from reference TRBV19 and TRBJ2-1, the complete variable domain is DGGITQSPKYLFRKEGQNVTLSCEQNLNHDAMYWYRQDPGQGLRLIYYSQIVNDFQKGDIAEGYSVSREKKESFPLTVTSAQKNPTAFYLCASSIAVVGSSYNEQFFGPGTRLTVL.